The 19 T cell receptor beta chains given below trace back to one sample, sequenced in a study of identical twins. Each CDR3 protein is one row after TCRdb ran MiXCR on the 5' RACE reads. The data contain 450,000 or so distinct CDR3 sequences, approximately 24% of them seen just once; the ten biggest clones take up 2.9%. These data are also associated with another study on T cells expressing NK-cell markers.

Source material: CD4+ T cells sorted from blood. The receptors derive from a young woman in good health.

This chain links TRBV5-1 with TRBJ2-7; TRBD2 matches 10 bases. Trimming at V came to 1 base and at J to 3 bases, leaving 4 bases not matched to a gene. Germline loops: CDR1 SGHRS, CDR2 YFSETQ. This CDR3 is built from 15 residues. CDR3 bases: TGCGCCAGCAGCTTGTCGGCTAGCGGGAGCTACGAGCAGTACTTC. Amino acid sequence: CASSLSASGSYEQYF. Complete variable domain (other parts from reference TRBV5-1 and TRBJ2-7): KAGVTQTPRYLIKTRGQQVTLSCSPISGHRSVSWYQQTPGQGLQFLFEYFSETQRNKGNFPGRFSGRQFSNSRSEMNVSTLELGDSALYLCASSLSASGSYEQYFGPGTRLTVT.

This clonotype has just a few counts. The V and J genes are TRBV9 and TRBJ2-3; D is unclear. CDR1 is SGDLS, CDR2 YYNGEE, per germline. V was cut by 1 base and J by 6 bases, with 15 bases left in between. CDR3 length: 15 amino acids. The CDR3 spells CASSVSTYAQDTQYF. As DNA, the CDR3 is TGTGCCAGCAGCGTATCGACCTACGCACAGGATACGCAGTATTTT.

Comment on this clonotype: Sequence at one end of the junction differs from germline and may be a read error. V and J are TRBV20-1 and TRBJ2-1; no firm D call. The CDR3 is 17 amino acids. The germline gives CDR1 DFQATT, CDR2 SNEGSKA (reference sequence). CDR3: CCARQRGRRSSYNEQFF. The CDR3, as DNA: TGCTGTGCTAGACAACGCGGCCGCCGGAGCTCCTACAATGAGCAGTTCTTC.

The gene calls are TRBV20-1 and TRBJ2-5; D unresolved. V was cut by 3 bases and J by 1 base, with 9 bases left in between. Germline V gives CDR1 DFQATT, CDR2 SNEGSKA (reference sequence). This CDR3 comprises 13 residues. CDR3 in DNA: TGCAGTGCTAGGTCTGAGATCCAAGAGACCCAGTACTTC. Protein product: CSARSEIQETQYF.

The chain carries TRBV12-3 or TRBV12-4 and TRBJ1-6, with 7 bases fitting TRBD1. The CDR3 has 12 amino acids. With 6 bases clipped from V and 10 bases from J, the junction kept 3 bases outside the gene matches. Written as DNA, the CDR3 is TGTGCCAGCAGGGACAGGACATCACCCCTCCACTTT. Translation: CASRDRTSPLHF.

This clonotype was counted a few times. The J gene is TRBJ2-7, the V gene TRBV7-8; D tentatively reads TRBD1 or TRBD2 (5 bases each). Germline V lookup: CDR1 SGHVS, CDR2 FQNEAQ. Trimming removed 5 bases at V and 7 bases at J, with 18 bases between. The CDR3 runs to 14 residues. DNA for the CDR3: TGTGCCAGCAGCCCCGGGACGAACGCCCGGGAGCAGTACTTC. Amino acid sequence: CASSPGTNAREQYF.

This clonotype was seen only a few times. The genes are TRBV5-4 and TRBJ2-2, with TRBD1 matching 11 bases. The V gene end was trimmed by 5 bases and the J gene end by 4 bases; junction bases not matched to a gene: 1. The CDR3 is made up of 14 amino acids. The V gene's germline CDR1 is SGHNT and CDR2 YYREEE (reference sequence). CDR3: CASRGTGGTGELFF. The CDR3 DNA is TGTGCCAGCAGGGGGACAGGGGGCACCGGGGAGCTGTTTTTT.

The V gene is TRBV3-1, the J gene TRBJ2-5; possibly TRBD2 for D (6 bases). The CDR3 contains 13 residues. Germline assignment: CDR1 LGHDT and CDR2 YNNKEL (reference sequence). V was clipped by 10 bases and J by 4 bases, with 16 bases between them. CDR3 loop: CATGGSVVETQYF. CDR3 coding DNA: TGTGCCACCGGGGGTTCCGTGGTAGAGACCCAGTACTTC.

The V gene is TRBV10-3, the J gene TRBJ1-1; D is unresolved. Trimming shortened V by 0 bases and J by 1 base, and 9 bases separated the two germline ends. Looked up from germline, CDR1 is ENHRY and CDR2 is SYGVKD. The CDR3 spans 15 residues. CDR3 DNA: TGTGCCATCAGTGAGTCTTGGGCAGGGAACACTGAAGCTTTCTTT. Protein: CAISESWAGNTEAFF.

This clonotype occurred a few times. V gene TRBV12-3 or TRBV12-4 combines with J gene TRBJ2-3; D tentatively fits TRBD1 or TRBD2 (5 bases each). The CDR3 has 13 amino acids. V was shortened by 4 bases and J by 4 bases, with 9 bases between the two germline ends. The CDR3, as DNA: TGTGCCAGCAGTTATGGGGGTTCAGATACGCAGTATTTT. It is translated as CASSYGGSDTQYF.

This rearrangement joins TRBV7-2 to TRBJ1-6, with D perhaps TRBD1 (6 bases). The CDR3 is made up of 13 amino acids. CDR1 is SGHTA and CDR2 is FQGNSA in the germline V gene. Trimming stripped 1 base from V and 11 bases from J, with 9 bases between. CDR3 sequence: CASSLGGGPPLHF. The CDR3, as DNA: TGTGCCAGCAGCTTAGGTGGGGGGCCACCCCTCCACTTT.

V and J are TRBV5-1 and TRBJ2-7, with 7 bases lining up with TRBD1. Germline V gene data show CDR1 as SGHRS and CDR2 as YFSETQ. With V trimmed by 3 bases and J by 4 bases, 7 bases remained unmatched. The CDR3 is 14 amino acids. CDR3 bases: TGCGCCAGCAGCTCGGGACAGTCCCCTTACGAGCAGTACTTC. Protein: CASSSGQSPYEQYF.

There are a few counts of this clonotype. This chain connects TRBV5-1 to TRBJ1-4; D is undetermined. V was cut by 0 bases and J by 8 bases, with 11 bases left in between. CDR1 is SGHRS and CDR2 is YFSETQ in the germline V gene. The CDR3 is 14 amino acids. The CDR3 bases are TGCGCCAGCAGCTTGGATGGTTTTCGAGAAAAACTGTTTTTT. Protein: CASSLDGFREKLFF.

This chain connects TRBV6-2 or TRBV6-3 to TRBJ2-1; possibly TRBD2 for D (6 bases). CDR3 size: 14 residues. Germline CDR1 is MNHEY and CDR2 is SVGEGT. The ends were cut back, 5 bases at V and 2 bases at J, with 10 bases in the middle. CDR3 region: CASSRRGTYNEQFF. In DNA form, the CDR3 reads TGTGCCAGCAGTCGGCGGGGAACCTACAATGAGCAGTTCTTC.

This clonotype was counted between two and nine times. The chain's CDR3 is CASSITVNTEAFF. The CDR3 DNA reads as TGTGCCAGCAGCATTACAGTGAACACTGAAGCTTTCTTT. The rearrangement joins TRBV7-9 to TRBJ1-1; no clear D. The CDR3 runs to 13 residues. The germline V gene has CDR1 SEHNR and CDR2 FQNEAQ (reference sequence). Trimming pared 5 bases from V and 0 bases from J, leaving 7 bases between.

This clonotype was observed a handful of times. The V gene is TRBV11-2, the J gene TRBJ2-1; 11 bases are a match to TRBD2. Unmatched junction bases numbered 12, after V lost 5 bases and J lost 0 bases. CDR3 size: 19 residues. Per germline, CDR1 SGHAT and CDR2 FQNNGV. CDR3 in amino acids: CASSHLAGGTRSSYNEQFF. The CDR3, as DNA: TGTGCCAGCAGCCATCTAGCGGGAGGTACGAGAAGCTCCTACAATGAGCAGTTCTTC.

The rearrangement joins TRBV5-4 to TRBJ1-1; the match to TRBD1 covers 10 bases. Germline CDR1 and CDR2: SGHNT and YYREEE (reference sequence). The CDR3 totals 15 residues. With 4 bases clipped from V and 2 bases from J, the junction kept 5 bases outside the gene matches. CDR3: CASSQGQGLNTEAFF. In DNA form, the CDR3 reads TGTGCCAGCAGCCAGGGACAGGGGCTCAACACTGAAGCTTTCTTT.

The chain couples TRBV12-3 or TRBV12-4 to TRBJ1-1, with D unclear. Trimming cost V 3 bases and J 0 bases, with 8 bases left between them. This CDR3 has 14 amino acids. The CDR3 DNA reads as TGTGCCAGCAGTTTCGAGGCGGTGAACACTGAAGCTTTCTTT. It yields the protein CASSFEAVNTEAFF.

This clonotype was observed a few times. V usage is TRBV10-3 and J usage is TRBJ2-3, with unresolved D. The germline V gene has CDR1 ENHRY and CDR2 SYGVKD. The CDR3 runs 13 residues. V lost 4 bases, J lost 1 base, and 6 bases lay in between. In nucleotides, the CDR3 is TGTGCCATCAGTGCGACGGGCACAGATACGCAGTATTTT. It specifies CAISATGTDTQYF.